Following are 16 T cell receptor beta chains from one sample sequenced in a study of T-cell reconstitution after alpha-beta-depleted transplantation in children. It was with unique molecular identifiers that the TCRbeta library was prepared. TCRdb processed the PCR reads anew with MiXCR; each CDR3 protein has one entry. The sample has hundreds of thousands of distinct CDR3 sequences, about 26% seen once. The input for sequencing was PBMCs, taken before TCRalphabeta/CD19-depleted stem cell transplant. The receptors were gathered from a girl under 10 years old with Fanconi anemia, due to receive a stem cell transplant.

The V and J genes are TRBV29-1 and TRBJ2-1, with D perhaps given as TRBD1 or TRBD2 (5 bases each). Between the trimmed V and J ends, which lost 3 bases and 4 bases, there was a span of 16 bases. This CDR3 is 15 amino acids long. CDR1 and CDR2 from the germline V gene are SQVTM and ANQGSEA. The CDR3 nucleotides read TGCAGCGTTGATGGGGGACCCAGCTCTTACAATGAGCAGTTCTTC. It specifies CSVDGGPSSYNEQFF.

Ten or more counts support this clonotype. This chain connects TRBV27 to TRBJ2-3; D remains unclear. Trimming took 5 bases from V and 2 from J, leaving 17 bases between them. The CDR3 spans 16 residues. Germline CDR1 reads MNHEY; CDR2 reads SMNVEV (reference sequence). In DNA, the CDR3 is TGTGCCAGCAGTCCCCCTGGGCTGTTCATCACAGATACGCAGTATTTT. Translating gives CASSPPGLFITDTQYF.

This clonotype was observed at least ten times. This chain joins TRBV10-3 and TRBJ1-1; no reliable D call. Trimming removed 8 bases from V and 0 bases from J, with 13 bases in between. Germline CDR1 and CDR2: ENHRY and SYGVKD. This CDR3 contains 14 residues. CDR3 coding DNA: TGTGCCATCGGCAGGTCGTCCATGAACACTGAAGCTTTCTTT. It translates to CAIGRSSMNTEAFF.

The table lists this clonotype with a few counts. The CDR3 DNA sequence: TGTGCCACCAGCCGGGGCTATTGGAATGAGCAGTTCTTC. Its protein product is CATSRGYWNEQFF. The chain carries TRBV15 and TRBJ2-1; either TRBD1 or TRBD2 may fit D (5 bases each). Trimming cost V 5 bases and J 7 bases, with 12 bases left between them. Germline V CDR1 and CDR2: LNHNV, YYDKDF (reference sequence). CDR3 size: 13 residues.

CDR3 amino acids: CASSYPARGGGTEAFF. The CDR3 DNA follows: TGTGCCAGCAGTTACCCAGCACGGGGTGGAGGCACTGAAGCTTTCTTT. This sequence joins TRBV6-5 and TRBJ1-1; no clear D gene. Germline V gene lookup returns CDR1 MNHEY and CDR2 SVGAGI. The V gene lost 2 bases and the J gene lost 4 bases, with 17 bases spanning the gap. The CDR3 consists of 16 residues.

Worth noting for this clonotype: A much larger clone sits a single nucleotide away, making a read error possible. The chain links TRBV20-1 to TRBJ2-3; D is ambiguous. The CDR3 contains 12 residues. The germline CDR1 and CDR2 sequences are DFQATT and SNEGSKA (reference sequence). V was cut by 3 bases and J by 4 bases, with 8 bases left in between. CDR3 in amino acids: CSASGPADTQYF. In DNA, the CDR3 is TGCAGTGCTAGCGGGCCCGCAGATACGCAGTATTTT.

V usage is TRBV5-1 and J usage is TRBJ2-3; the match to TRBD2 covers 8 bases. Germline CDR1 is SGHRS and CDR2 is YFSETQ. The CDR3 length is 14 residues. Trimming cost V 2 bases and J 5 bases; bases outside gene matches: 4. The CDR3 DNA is TGCGCCAGCAGCTTAGGACGGGAGGGAGATACGCAGTATTTT. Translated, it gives CASSLGREGDTQYF.

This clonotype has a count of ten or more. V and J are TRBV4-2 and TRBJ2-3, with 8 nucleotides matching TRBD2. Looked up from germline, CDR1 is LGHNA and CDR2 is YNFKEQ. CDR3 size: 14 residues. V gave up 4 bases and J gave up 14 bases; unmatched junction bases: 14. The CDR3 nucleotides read TGTGCCAGCAGCCCCTTCCCGTTGGCGGGAGGCTTGTATTTT. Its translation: CASSPFPLAGGLYF.

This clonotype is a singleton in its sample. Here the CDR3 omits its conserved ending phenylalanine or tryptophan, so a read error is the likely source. The CDR3 DNA sequence: TGTGCCTGGAGTGTGGGATTCTCCTCGGGGTACGAGCAGTACCTC. It encodes CAWSVGFSSGYEQYL. The chain has TRBV30 and TRBJ2-7; tentative D call: TRBD2 (5 bases). Deletions cut 0 bases from V and 4 bases from J, with 16 bases between. CDR3 length: 15 residues. In germline, CDR1 is GTSNPN, CDR2 SVGIG (reference sequence).

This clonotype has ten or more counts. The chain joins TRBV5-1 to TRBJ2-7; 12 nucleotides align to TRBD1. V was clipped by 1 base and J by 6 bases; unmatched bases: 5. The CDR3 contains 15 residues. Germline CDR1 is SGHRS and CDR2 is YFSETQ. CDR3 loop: CASSLTGTGGVEQYF. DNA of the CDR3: TGCGCCAGCAGCTTGACCGGGACAGGGGGCGTCGAGCAGTACTTC.

CDR3 sequence reads: CASSSASGRPTHEQYF. CDR3 nucleotide sequence: TGTGCCAGCAGTTCGGCTAGCGGGAGACCCACCCACGAGCAGTACTTC. The chain uses TRBV27 and TRBJ2-7; 10 nucleotides line up with TRBD2. Germline V CDR1 and CDR2: MNHEY, SMNVEV (reference sequence). The length of the CDR3 is 16 residues. With 4 bases clipped from V and 5 bases from J, the junction kept 11 bases outside the gene matches.

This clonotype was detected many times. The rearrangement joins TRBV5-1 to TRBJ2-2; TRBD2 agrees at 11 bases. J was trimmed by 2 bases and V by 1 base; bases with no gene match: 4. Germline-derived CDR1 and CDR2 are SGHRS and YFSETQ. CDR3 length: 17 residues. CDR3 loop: CASSLRTSGPNTGELFF. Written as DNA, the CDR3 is TGCGCCAGCAGCTTGAGGACTAGCGGGCCTAACACCGGGGAGCTGTTTTTT.

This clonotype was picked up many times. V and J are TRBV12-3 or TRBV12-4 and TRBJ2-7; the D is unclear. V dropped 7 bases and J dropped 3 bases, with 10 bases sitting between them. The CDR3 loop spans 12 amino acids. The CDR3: CASKGYFYEQYF. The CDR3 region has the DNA TGTGCCAGCAAGGGTTACTTCTACGAGCAGTACTTC.

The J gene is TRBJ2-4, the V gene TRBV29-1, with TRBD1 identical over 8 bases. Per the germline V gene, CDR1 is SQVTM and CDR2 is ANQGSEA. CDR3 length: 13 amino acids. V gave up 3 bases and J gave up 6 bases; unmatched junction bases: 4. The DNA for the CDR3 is TGCAGCGTTGAGGGACAGGTGGGAAACATTCAGTACTTC. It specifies CSVEGQVGNIQYF. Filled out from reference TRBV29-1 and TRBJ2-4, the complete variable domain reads SAVISQKPSRDICQRGTSLTIQCQVDSQVTMMFWYRQQPGQSLTLIATANQGSEATYESGFVIDKFPISRPNLTFSTLTVSNMSPEDSSIYLCSVEGQVGNIQYFGAGTRLSVL.

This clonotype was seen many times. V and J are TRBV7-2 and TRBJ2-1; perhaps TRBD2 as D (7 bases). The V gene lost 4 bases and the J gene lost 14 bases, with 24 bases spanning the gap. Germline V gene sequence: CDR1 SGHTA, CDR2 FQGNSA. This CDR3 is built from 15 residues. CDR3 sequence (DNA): TGTGCCAGCAGCTCCTCCGGCGGGTGGGGGGGCGACAAGTTCTTC. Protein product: CASSSSGGWGGDKFF.

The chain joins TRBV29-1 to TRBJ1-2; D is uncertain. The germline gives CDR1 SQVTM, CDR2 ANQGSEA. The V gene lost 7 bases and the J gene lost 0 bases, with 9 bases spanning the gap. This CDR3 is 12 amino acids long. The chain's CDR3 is CSAVQPNYGYTF. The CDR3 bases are TGCAGCGCGGTCCAGCCTAACTATGGCTACACCTTC.